The present entry profiles one T cell receptor (beta chain) with its context. Authors' processing steps: Estimation of nucleated cell counts was performed using reference gene primer amplification. Sequencing was performed with immunoSEQ multiplex PCR; in TCRdb, only in-frame clones are kept and a portion is missing. V and J calls and clone size are those listed in that table; D and trimming were worked out from the DNA. The table has about 36,000 clones, roughly 90% seen once. With V trimmed by 3 bases and J by 3 bases, 7 bases remained unmatched. Germline V gives CDR1 SGHRS, CDR2 YFSETQ. This CDR3 has 16 amino acids. The record originates from a study of blood T cell repertoires in COVID-19.

The J gene is TRBJ2-1, the V gene TRBV5-1, with TRBD2 matching over 9 bases. The clonotype originates from a man in his sixties with active or convalescent COVID-19. Input material: peripheral blood. The CDR3 protein is CASSSGTSLLYNEQFF. In DNA, the CDR3 is TGCGCCAGCAGCTCCGGGACTAGCCTGCTCTACAATGAGCAGTTCTTC.